Listed here is a single TCR beta chain. The data originate from a study of blood T cell repertoires in COVID-19. The germline gives CDR1 SNHLY, CDR2 FYNNEI. Trimming removed 11 bases at V and 0 bases at J, with 14 bases between. The CDR3 is made up of 15 amino acids. Participant reports of clinical history set cohort assignment. Only in-frame clones appear in the TCRdb table, and some are missing; sequencing was by immunoSEQ multiplex PCR. The table has hundreds of thousands of clones, under 90% seen once; the top ten hold 3.5% to 4.5%. The chain couples TRBV2 to TRBJ1-6, with D uncertain. This TCR was recovered from a woman aged 25 to 45 with acute COVID-19. The sequencing input was PBMCs or T cells enriched from blood (not recorded which). CDR3 nucleotide sequence: TGTGCCGGAAGAAACAGCTCCTCCTATAATTCACCCCTCCACTTT. Its translation is CAGRNSSSYNSPLHF.